Sequencing of this TCR beta chain was carried out in a study of blood T cells in healthy people across ages. Overall study: About one barcoded beta molecule per two T cells was captured by template switching.

A second PCR of 7 to 11 cycles used a sample-barcoded 5' primer and a J-beta primer mix. MiXCR, run by TCRdb on the 5' RACE reads, gives a single entry per CDR3 protein. Counted here are approximately 580,000 distinct CDR3 sequences, about 25% occurring once; the ten biggest clones make up approximately 8.7%. V was trimmed by 2 bases and J by 0 bases, leaving 6 bases between them. Looked up from germline, CDR1 is SGHDN and CDR2 is FVKESK. The CDR3 is 14 amino acids. These same records also appear under a second study, on T cells of mothers and their children. That publication notes: For each mother, over 8 million TCR beta CDR3 reads were obtained, and for each child, roughly 3.2 million.

Sequenced input: blood. This clonotype was sampled from a boy between 10 and 17 years old in good health. The J gene is TRBJ2-3, the V gene TRBV14, with D uncertain. The CDR3 is CASSQFSSTDTQYF. CDR3 in DNA: TGTGCCAGCAGCCAATTTTCCAGCACAGATACGCAGTATTTT.